Listed below are T cell receptor beta chains from one sample, sequenced in a study of a mutant IDH1 vaccine in newly diagnosed glioma. These receptors have no known antigen. The protocol was immunoSEQ multiplex PCR, while the TCRdb copy is restricted to in-frame clones and leaves out a portion. The table records approximately 31,000 clones, more than 65% of them present only once. The sample here was PBMCs, taken from a glioma patient whose treatment included an IDH1 peptide vaccine. Receptors originate from a man aged 25 to 45 with glioma. Both conserved end residues are part of each CDR3. Fields, in order: CDR3 DNA, CDR3 protein, clone size, V gene, D gene, J gene. D genes are given only for firm matches. The size field is filled for only some rows; it gives once, few, many or a size class.

DNA: TGCGCCAGCAGCCAGGATCGGGACACCCTAAAGTGGGATACGCAGTATTTT; CDR3: CASSQDRDTLKWDTQYF; size: -; V: TRBV4-1; D: -; J: TRBJ2-3
DNA: TGTGCCAGCAGTCCCGGGACAGGGGGGGAAAAACTGTTTTTT; CDR3: CASSPGTGGEKLFF; size: -; V: TRBV7-9; D: TRBD1; J: TRBJ1-4
DNA: TGTGCCTGGAGGAGGGGAGCGGCGGGGGGGACCCAGTACTTC; CDR3: CAWRRGAAGGTQYF; size: few; V: TRBV30; D: TRBD2; J: TRBJ2-5
DNA: TGTGCCAGCAGCCTAAGGACAGGGACGGGCAATGAGCAGTTCTTC; CDR3: CASSLRTGTGNEQFF; size: -; V: TRBV5-6; D: TRBD1; J: TRBJ2-1
DNA: TGTGCCAGCCAGGGAGATAGCAATCAGCCCCAGCATTTT; CDR3: CASQGDSNQPQHF; size: -; V: TRBV2; D: -; J: TRBJ1-5
DNA: TGCGCCAGCAGCTGGGGGACAGGGGGCCTTTCGACTGGCTACACCTTC; CDR3: CASSWGTGGLSTGYTF; size: few; V: TRBV5-1; D: TRBD1; J: TRBJ1-2
DNA: TGTGCCAGCAGTTACGGGGAGAAAGCTTTCTTT; CDR3: CASSYGEKAFF; size: -; V: TRBV7-9; D: -; J: TRBJ1-1
DNA: TGTGCCAGCAGTGAATATGCGGGGAAACTCTCTGGAAACACCATATATTTT; CDR3: CASSEYAGKLSGNTIYF; size: -; V: TRBV25-1; D: -; J: TRBJ1-3
DNA: TGTGCCAGTAGTACTAGACAGGGGGCCCCAGAGACCCAGTACTTC; CDR3: CASSTRQGAPETQYF; size: once; V: TRBV19; D: TRBD1; J: TRBJ2-5
DNA: TGTGCCAGCAGTCCCCTATTGAGGGGGGAGAACACTGAAGCTTTCTTT; CDR3: CASSPLLRGENTEAFF; size: -; V: TRBV28; D: -; J: TRBJ1-1
DNA: TGTGCCAGCAGTCTTAACAGGGATACGCAGTATTTT; CDR3: CASSLNRDTQYF; size: -; V: TRBV7-2; D: -; J: TRBJ2-3
DNA: TGTGCCAGTACCCCCAATTTTAGCAATCAGCCCCAGCATTTT; CDR3: CASTPNFSNQPQHF; size: -; V: TRBV19; D: -; J: TRBJ1-5
DNA: TGTGCCATCAGTGATGCCGGGACAGGGAGTGGCTACACCTTC; CDR3: CAISDAGTGSGYTF; size: -; V: TRBV10-3; D: TRBD1; J: TRBJ1-2
DNA: TGCGCCAGCAGCCAAGAAGGCGGGAACACCGGGGAGCTGTTTTTT; CDR3: CASSQEGGNTGELFF; size: once; V: TRBV4-1; D: -; J: TRBJ2-2
DNA: TGCAGCGTTGGGGGCATGGCGACAGGGGGCGCGAAGACTTTT; CDR3: CSVGGMATGGAKTF; size: -; V: TRBV29-1; D: TRBD1; J: TRBJ1-4
DNA: TGTGCCAGCAGCTTAGTTCAGGGCGCGGAAAGGGGAAAAAACATTCAGTACTTC; CDR3: CASSLVQGAERGKNIQYF; size: -; V: TRBV7-2; D: -; J: TRBJ2-4
DNA: TGTGCCAGCAGTGAAATGGGTCTGGGACGGAGAAAAGGGGGCTATGGCTACACCTTC; CDR3: CASSEMGLGRRKGGYGYTF; size: -; V: TRBV6-1; D: -; J: TRBJ1-2
DNA: TGTGCCAGCGCGCCTGGTCGGGGTCCCTACGAGCAGTACTTC; CDR3: CASAPGRGPYEQYF; size: -; V: TRBV28; D: -; J: TRBJ2-7
DNA: TGTGCCAGCAGTTTCCCCCCGGACGGGTGGAACACTGAAGCTTTCTTT; CDR3: CASSFPPDGWNTEAFF; size: -; V: TRBV28; D: -; J: TRBJ1-1
DNA: TGCAGCGTTGTACTAGCGGGGAGGGATGAGCAGTTCTTC; CDR3: CSVVLAGRDEQFF; size: -; V: TRBV29-1; D: TRBD2; J: TRBJ2-1
DNA: TGTGCCAGCATTCGGGGGGCGCCAGAACAGCCCCAGCATTTT; CDR3: CASIRGAPEQPQHF; size: once; V: TRBV6-1; D: -; J: TRBJ1-5
DNA: TGTGCCAGCAACCGCCCCCCGCAGCCCCAGCATTTT; CDR3: CASNRPPQPQHF; size: once; V: TRBV28; D: -; J: TRBJ1-5
DNA: TGTGCCAGCAGCTTAGTTGTTCTTGGGGGGGTCGATACGCAGTATTTT; CDR3: CASSLVVLGGVDTQYF; size: -; V: TRBV7-8; D: TRBD2; J: TRBJ2-3
DNA: TGCGCCAGCAGCAGTGAGCAGATAGATACGCAGTATTTT; CDR3: CASSSEQIDTQYF; size: -; V: TRBV5-1; D: -; J: TRBJ2-3
DNA: TGTGCCGGCCGAGCGGGGCTAAACACCGGGGAGCTGTTTTTT; CDR3: CAGRAGLNTGELFF; size: -; V: TRBV2; D: TRBD2; J: TRBJ2-2
DNA: TGTGCCAGCAGCTTAGATCCGTACTCTCCCACGCTCTTC; CDR3: CASSLDPYSPTLF; size: few; V: TRBV11-3; D: -; J: TRBJ2-1
DNA: TGTGCCAGCAGCCCCCGTCCCTTGGCTGTGGCCCAAGAGACCCAGTACTTC; CDR3: CASSPRPLAVAQETQYF; size: -; V: TRBV7-8; D: -; J: TRBJ2-5
DNA: TGCAGCGTTGAAGATGGGCATCAGCCCCAGCATTTT; CDR3: CSVEDGHQPQHF; size: once; V: TRBV29-1; D: -; J: TRBJ1-5
DNA: TGTGCCAGCAACCCCGTCCTGCCCGGGAACACTGAAGCTTTCTTT; CDR3: CASNPVLPGNTEAFF; size: -; V: TRBV27; D: -; J: TRBJ1-1
DNA: TGTGCCAGTAGTATACGGATTCAAGAGACCCAGTACTTC; CDR3: CASSIRIQETQYF; size: -; V: TRBV19; D: -; J: TRBJ2-5
DNA: TGTGCCAGCAGCCAGACAGCTTTTTCGCTGACTGAAGCTTTCTTT; CDR3: CASSQTAFSLTEAFF; size: -; V: TRBV28; D: -; J: TRBJ1-1
DNA: TGTGCCAGCAGTGAAGAAGGGACAGGGCGAGCCAAAAACATTCAGTACTTC; CDR3: CASSEEGTGRAKNIQYF; size: -; V: TRBV2; D: TRBD1; J: TRBJ2-4
DNA: TGTGCCAGCAGCTTGGGGACAGGGAACTCCTACGAGCAGTACTTC; CDR3: CASSLGTGNSYEQYF; size: -; V: TRBV7-3; D: TRBD1; J: TRBJ2-7
DNA: TGTGCCAGCAGCTTACTTGTGGATACGCAGTATTTT; CDR3: CASSLLVDTQYF; size: -; V: TRBV5-8; D: -; J: TRBJ2-3
DNA: TGTGCCTGGAGCGCCCGGGGGGGAAACTCCTACAATGAGCAGTTCTTC; CDR3: CAWSARGGNSYNEQFF; size: -; V: TRBV30; D: TRBD2; J: TRBJ2-1
DNA: TGTGCCACCAGCAGAGGTCCAAGGGGGACAGGCCTCTACGAGCAGTACTTC; CDR3: CATSRGPRGTGLYEQYF; size: -; V: TRBV15; D: TRBD1; J: TRBJ2-7
DNA: TGTGCCAGAAGCTTGGCGACAGGGATCGTAAATGAGCAGTTCTTC; CDR3: CARSLATGIVNEQFF; size: -; V: TRBV5-3; D: TRBD1; J: TRBJ2-1
DNA: TGCGCCAGCAGCGCCGGGACAGGGGGCCGAAATGAGCAGTTCTTC; CDR3: CASSAGTGGRNEQFF; size: -; V: TRBV10-1; D: TRBD1; J: TRBJ2-1
DNA: TGTGCCAGCAGCTTCGGGACAGGGGGCACCGGGGAGCTGTTTTTT; CDR3: CASSFGTGGTGELFF; size: -; V: TRBV5-6; D: TRBD1; J: TRBJ2-2
DNA: TGTGCCAGCAGCTTGGGGGGCATGAACACTGAAGCTTTCTTT; CDR3: CASSLGGMNTEAFF; size: -; V: TRBV5-6; D: -; J: TRBJ1-1
DNA: TGTGCCACCAAGGACAGGGTGTACGGGGGAGCTTTCTTT; CDR3: CATKDRVYGGAFF; size: -; V: TRBV19; D: TRBD1; J: TRBJ1-1
DNA: TGCAGCGTTGAGGGAGCGAGCGGGAGTAGCGATGAGCAGTTCTTC; CDR3: CSVEGASGSSDEQFF; size: -; V: TRBV29-1; D: TRBD2; J: TRBJ2-1
DNA: TGTGCCAGCAGCCTGGGCCGAGGCGGCTACGAGCAGTACTTC; CDR3: CASSLGRGGYEQYF; size: -; V: TRBV7-9; D: -; J: TRBJ2-7
DNA: TGTGCCAGCAGTGACCAGGGGGGCACAGATACGCAGTATTTT; CDR3: CASSDQGGTDTQYF; size: -; V: TRBV25-1; D: TRBD1; J: TRBJ2-3
DNA: TGCAGTGCCCGGGGTAGCTATGGCTACACCTTC; CDR3: CSARGSYGYTF; size: -; V: TRBV20-1; D: -; J: TRBJ1-2